These 30 T cell receptor beta chains share one sample of origin, sequenced in a study of OX40 agonist ivuxolimab in advanced cancers. TCRdb's copy holds only in-frame clones and misses some; the assay was immunoSEQ multiplex PCR. The sample consists of approximately 100,000 clones, around 85% of them appearing once. Sequences were derived from CD4+ or CD8+ T cells sorted from blood, sampled in a trial of the OX40 agonist ivuxolimab. The receptor set was obtained from an adult with an advanced solid tumor such as melanoma, head and neck, liver or kidney cancer.

Comment on this clone: The junction departs from the called germline gene at one end, perhaps through a read error. The chain is built from TRBV14 and TRBJ2-3; D unclear. CDR1 SGHDN and CDR2 FVKESK come from the germline V gene. This CDR3 contains 17 residues. The CDR3: CASSKDTASTSTDTQYF. CDR3 DNA: TGTGCCAGCAGCAAAGACACAGCGAGTACTAGCACAGATACGCAGTATTTT. Supplemented by reference TRBV14 and TRBJ2-3, the full variable domain reads EAGVTQFPSHSVIEKGQTVTLRCDPISGHDNLYWYRRVMGKEIKFLLHFVKESKQDESGMPNNRFLAERTGGTYSTLKVQPAELEDSGVYFCASSKDTASTSTDTQYFGPGTRLTVL.

V gene TRBV21-1 combines with J gene TRBJ2-7; the table's D call, TRBD2, has no DNA check behind it. TRBV21-1 is a known pseudogene. CDR3 length: 19 residues. In DNA form, the CDR3 reads TGTGCCAGCAGCAAAGTTTTCCCTAGCGGGAGCTCCGGGCGCTACGAGCAGTACTTC. This encodes CASSKVFPSGSSGRYEQYF.

V gene TRBV5-6 combines with J gene TRBJ2-1, with TRBD2 as a possible D gene (6 bases). This CDR3 has 14 residues. V was trimmed by 1 base and J by 3 bases, leaving 8 bases between them. CDR1 SGHDT and CDR2 YYEEEE come from the germline V gene. CDR3 protein: CASSLRGYYNEQFF. DNA of the CDR3: TGTGCCAGCAGCTTGCGGGGGTACTACAATGAGCAGTTCTTC. Complete variable domain (other parts from reference TRBV5-6 and TRBJ2-1): DAGVTQSPTHLIKTRGQQVTLRCSPKSGHDTVSWYQQALGQGPQFIFQYYEEEERQRGNFPDRFSGHQFPNYSSELNVNALLLGDSALYLCASSLRGYYNEQFFGPGTRLTVL.

The DNA of the CDR3 is TGTGCCAGCAGCTTAAAGGCCCCAATTACCGGGGAGCTGTTTTTT. Protein sequence: CASSLKAPITGELFF. The V gene is TRBV7-9, the J gene TRBJ2-2; D gene ambiguous. The germline V gene has CDR1 SEHNR and CDR2 FQNEAQ (reference sequence). The V gene lost 2 bases and the J gene lost 5 bases, with 12 bases spanning the gap. The CDR3 has 15 residues.

The gene calls are TRBV10-3 and TRBJ1-5, with TRBD1 matching 10 bases. The CDR3 is 15 amino acids. With 0 bases clipped from V and 6 bases from J, the junction kept 2 bases outside the gene matches. Germline CDR1 is ENHRY and CDR2 is SYGVKD. The CDR3: CAISESRDRGQPQHF. For the CDR3, the DNA is TGTGCCATCAGTGAGTCGAGGGACAGGGGTCAGCCCCAGCATTTT.

This clone was seen only once. The chain employs TRBV27 and TRBJ2-1; possibly TRBD2 for D (5 bases). CDR3 length: 11 amino acids. Germline V CDR1 and CDR2: MNHEY, SMNVEV (reference sequence). V lost 10 bases, J lost 6 bases, and 10 bases lay in between. The CDR3 nucleotides are TGTGCCACCCGGCGGGCCAATGAGCAGTTCTTC. Protein sequence: CATRRANEQFF.

This clone was counted a single time. V usage is TRBV27 and J usage is TRBJ2-5; TRBD2 might be the D (6 bases). The J call may be mistaken, given a closer DNA end match to TRBJ2-7. This CDR3 is built from 14 residues. The V gene's germline CDR1 is MNHEY and CDR2 SMNVEV (reference sequence). The CDR3 sequence: CASSLVRGGYEQYF. Written as DNA, the CDR3 is TGTGCCAGCAGTTTAGTGAGGGGAGGTTACGAGCAGTACTTC.

V gene TRBV12-5 combines with J gene TRBJ1-1; D is unclear. Germline CDR1 LGHNT, CDR2 FRNRAP. The CDR3 contains 12 residues. Trimming removed 0 bases at V and 5 bases at J, with 4 bases between. The CDR3 nucleotides are TGTGCTAGTGGTTTGGTAATGACTGAAGCTTTCTTT. Protein product: CASGLVMTEAFF.

This clone has only a few counts. The chain joins TRBV13 to TRBJ2-3; TRBD2 matches at 14 bases. Trimming cost V 5 bases and J 2 bases; bases outside gene matches: 6. CDR1 is PRHDT and CDR2 is FYEKMQ in the germline V gene (reference sequence). There are 17 residues in the CDR3. In nucleotides, the CDR3 is TGTGCCAGCAGCGCGGGGGGACTAGCGGGAGCCACAGATACGCAGTATTTT. This translates into CASSAGGLAGATDTQYF.

The chain joins TRBV4-2 to TRBJ2-2, with 7 positions matching TRBD2. Trimming cost V 1 base and J 6 bases; bases outside gene matches: 5. CDR1 and CDR2 (germline): LGHNA, YNFKEQ. The CDR3 sequence is 15 residues long. Here the CDR3 DNA reads TGTGCCAGCAGCCAAGGTATAGCGGGCTCCGGGGAGCTGTTTTTT. Protein: CASSQGIAGSGELFF.

This clone was found a few times. The chain links TRBV30 to TRBJ1-4; D call uncertain. The CDR3 totals 12 residues. Looked up from germline, CDR1 is GTSNPN and CDR2 is SVGIG (reference sequence). Trimming pared 0 bases from V and 6 bases from J, leaving 5 bases between. DNA for the CDR3: TGTGCCTGGAGTGTACTTGATGAAAAACTGTTTTTT. Amino acids: CAWSVLDEKLFF. Supplemented by reference TRBV30 and TRBJ1-4, the full variable domain reads SQTIHQWPATLVQPVGSPLSLECTVEGTSNPNLYWYRQAAGRGLQLLFYSVGIGQISSEVPQNLSASRPQDRQFILSSKKLLLSDSGFYLCAWSVLDEKLFFGSGTQLSVL.

The rearrangement uses TRBV5-1 and TRBJ2-5; TRBD2 matches 7 bases. This CDR3 comprises 14 residues. CDR1 is SGHRS and CDR2 is YFSETQ in the germline V gene. With V trimmed by 4 bases and J by 0 bases, 3 bases remained unmatched. Here the CDR3 reads CASSGGGYQETQYF. CDR3 nucleotide sequence: TGCGCCAGCAGCGGCGGGGGTTACCAAGAGACCCAGTACTTC.

This clone has just one count. This rearrangement joins TRBV19 to TRBJ1-1, with 9 bases that match TRBD1. The germline CDR1 and CDR2 sequences are LNHDA and SQIVND (reference sequence). The CDR3 is made up of 13 amino acids. V was pared by 10 bases and J by 8 bases, with 11 bases of the junction left unmatched. CDR3 nucleotide sequence: TGTGCCACCGAGGACAGGGGTAAACAGGAAGCTTTCTTT. Its protein product is CATEDRGKQEAFF.

J is TRBJ1-2 and V is TRBV30; a weak D match, TRBD1 (5 bases). CDR1 is GTSNPN and CDR2 is SVGIG in the germline V gene (reference sequence). V lost 0 bases and J 1 base, leaving 6 bases between the germline ends. This CDR3 comprises 13 residues. In DNA, the CDR3 is TGTGCCTGGAGTGTAGACAGTAACTATGGCTACACCTTC. Amino acid sequence: CAWSVDSNYGYTF.

The rearrangement links TRBV5-1 to TRBJ1-1, with D unclear. The germline CDR1 and CDR2 sequences are SGHRS and YFSETQ. Trimming removed 2 bases at V and 6 bases at J, with 8 bases between. The CDR3 extends over 12 amino acids. DNA for the CDR3: TGCGCCAGCAGCTTCGGCCGGGCTGAAGCTTTCTTT. It translates to CASSFGRAEAFF. Filled out from reference TRBV5-1 and TRBJ1-1, the complete variable domain reads KAGVTQTPRYLIKTRGQQVTLSCSPISGHRSVSWYQQTPGQGLQFLFEYFSETQRNKGNFPGRFSGRQFSNSRSEMNVSTLELGDSALYLCASSFGRAEAFFGQGTRLTVV.

This chain joins TRBV4-3 and TRBJ2-5, with 14 nucleotides matching TRBD2. With the DNA end fitting TRBJ2-7 better, the J assignment may be wrong. This CDR3 is built from 15 residues. Germline CDR1 reads LGHNA; CDR2 reads YSLEER. The CDR3 bases are TGCGCCAGCAGCCCCGGGACTAGCGGGAGCTACGAGCAGTACTTC. It encodes CASSPGTSGSYEQYF.

This chain links TRBV9 with TRBJ2-5; D gene uncertain. Trimming took off 2 bases at V and 4 bases at J, with 12 bases between the two ends. CDR3 length equals 14 residues. Germline V gene data show CDR1 as SGDLS and CDR2 as YYNGEE. The DNA of the CDR3 is TGTGCCAGCAGCGTTAGGTCTGAGTTAGAGACCCAGTACTTC. Its translation is CASSVRSELETQYF. Full variable domain (rest looked up from reference TRBV9 and TRBJ2-5): DSGVTQTPKHLITATGQRVTLRCSPRSGDLSVYWYQQSLDQGLQFLIQYYNGEERAKGNILERFSAQQFPDLHSELNLSSLELGDSALYFCASSVRSELETQYFGPGTRLLVL.

This clone occurred a few times. The chain carries TRBV2 and TRBJ2-1, with unresolved D. The CDR3 length is 13 residues. Trimming pared 5 bases from V and 8 bases from J, leaving 13 bases between. The V gene's germline CDR1 is SNHLY and CDR2 FYNNEI. The CDR3 DNA reads TGTGCCAGCAGTCAGGACCTAGGCGATGAGCAGTTCTTC. Amino acid sequence: CASSQDLGDEQFF.

The chain couples TRBV20-1 to TRBJ2-7, with unresolved D. The CDR3 totals 11 residues. V was trimmed by 4 bases and J by 4 bases, leaving 8 bases between them. Germline loops: CDR1 DFQATT, CDR2 SNEGSKA (reference sequence). The CDR3 bases are TGCAGTGCTATGGGGTCGTACGAGCAGTACTTC. Protein sequence: CSAMGSYEQYF.

The CDR3 spells CASSDRTGVQPQHF. The CDR3 coding sequence is TGTGCCAGCAGTGATAGGACGGGGGTTCAGCCCCAGCATTTT. This chain links TRBV2 with TRBJ1-5, with a possible D match to TRBD1 (5 bases). The CDR3 covers 14 residues. V was shortened by 3 bases and J by 6 bases, with 12 bases between the two germline ends. Germline CDR1 SNHLY, CDR2 FYNNEI.

This chain connects TRBV4-3 to TRBJ2-5; 14 positions match TRBD2. The germline gives CDR1 LGHNA, CDR2 YSLEER. The CDR3 extends over 20 amino acids. The V and J ends lost 0 bases and 1 base, in that order; junction bases with no gene match: 10. As DNA, the CDR3 is TGCGCCAGCAGCCAAGATCGCGGACTAGCGGGAGGAGGGAGCCAAGAGACCCAGTACTTC. Protein product: CASSQDRGLAGGGSQETQYF.

The V call is TRBV7-9, the J call TRBJ1-1; no clear D gene. Trimming shortened V by 7 bases and J by 5 bases, and 14 bases separated the two germline ends. CDR1 is SEHNR and CDR2 is FQNEAQ in the germline V gene (reference sequence). The length of the CDR3 is 13 residues. DNA for the CDR3: TGTGCCAGCACGAGGTCAGAGAGGACTGAAGCTTTCTTT. As protein: CASTRSERTEAFF.

The CDR3 DNA is TGTGCCAGCAGCTTGGCGGGACTAGCGAGATCCACAGATACGCAGTATTTT. This sequence encodes CASSLAGLARSTDTQYF. V is TRBV5-4 and J is TRBJ2-3, with 10 nucleotides matching TRBD2. The CDR3 is 17 residues long. CDR1 is SGHNT, CDR2 YYREEE, per germline (reference sequence). Trimming cost V 0 bases and J 2 bases; bases outside gene matches: 6.

The chain has TRBV10-3 and TRBJ1-1; a possible D gene is TRBD1 (6 bases). The V end lost 4 bases, the J end lost 3 bases, and 12 bases lay between the germline ends. The CDR3 runs to 14 residues. Germline CDR1 reads ENHRY; CDR2 reads SYGVKD. CDR3 sequence: CAISVTGRDTEAFF. CDR3 in DNA: TGTGCCATCAGTGTAACAGGGCGGGACACTGAAGCTTTCTTT.

Only one count was recorded for this clone. The rearrangement uses TRBV14 and TRBJ2-2, with D unclear. Per the germline V gene, CDR1 is SGHDN and CDR2 is FVKESK. V lost 3 bases and J 5 bases, leaving 10 bases between the germline ends. The CDR3 is 14 residues long. The CDR3 nucleotides are TGTGCCAGCAGCCACGGTAGGGTGACCGGGGAGCTGTTTTTT. Translating it yields CASSHGRVTGELFF.

This sequence joins TRBV28 and TRBJ2-1; 7 bases map to TRBD1. The V gene end was trimmed by 4 bases and the J gene end by 10 bases; junction bases not matched to a gene: 10. Germline CDR1 and CDR2: MDHEN and SYDVKM. The CDR3 consists of 14 residues. The CDR3 DNA sequence: TGTGCCAGCAGTTCCCAGACAGGGCAGAACGAGCAGTTCTTC. It translates to CASSSQTGQNEQFF.

This rearrangement joins TRBV7-3 to TRBJ2-1; 14 bases map to TRBD2. J gave up 8 bases and V 6 bases, and 15 bases lay outside the gene matches. This CDR3 is 18 amino acids long. CDR1 and CDR2 from the germline V gene are SGHTA and FQGTGA. The CDR3 sequence is CASRSSRIGLAGGYEQFF. The CDR3 DNA reads as TGTGCCAGCAGGTCAAGCCGTATTGGACTAGCGGGGGGCTATGAGCAGTTCTTC.

This chain joins TRBV28 and TRBJ2-1; D not resolved. Germline CDR1 is MDHEN and CDR2 is SYDVKM. The V end was cut by 2 bases, the J end by 12 bases, with 11 bases between. This CDR3 spans 12 amino acids. CDR3 region: CASSLRSPMQFF. The CDR3 DNA reads TGTGCCAGCAGTTTAAGATCGCCCATGCAGTTCTTC.

This chain links TRBV11-2 with TRBJ2-1, with D perhaps TRBD2 (6 bases). Germline V gene data show CDR1 as SGHAT and CDR2 as FQNNGV. With 7 bases removed from V and 8 bases from J, the gap between germline ends came to 15 bases. CDR3 size: 13 residues. CDR3: CASKAPEGYEQFF. DNA of the CDR3: TGTGCCAGCAAAGCGCCGGAGGGGTATGAGCAGTTCTTC.

This chain connects TRBV6-6 to TRBJ1-1; D not resolved. Germline CDR1 MNHNY, CDR2 SVGAGI (reference sequence). The CDR3 sequence is 14 residues long. V was shortened by 5 bases and J by 1 base, with 11 bases between the two germline ends. The CDR3 DNA reads as TGTGCCAGCAGTCTTCTTGGGGAGAACACTGAAGCTTTCTTT. This encodes CASSLLGENTEAFF.